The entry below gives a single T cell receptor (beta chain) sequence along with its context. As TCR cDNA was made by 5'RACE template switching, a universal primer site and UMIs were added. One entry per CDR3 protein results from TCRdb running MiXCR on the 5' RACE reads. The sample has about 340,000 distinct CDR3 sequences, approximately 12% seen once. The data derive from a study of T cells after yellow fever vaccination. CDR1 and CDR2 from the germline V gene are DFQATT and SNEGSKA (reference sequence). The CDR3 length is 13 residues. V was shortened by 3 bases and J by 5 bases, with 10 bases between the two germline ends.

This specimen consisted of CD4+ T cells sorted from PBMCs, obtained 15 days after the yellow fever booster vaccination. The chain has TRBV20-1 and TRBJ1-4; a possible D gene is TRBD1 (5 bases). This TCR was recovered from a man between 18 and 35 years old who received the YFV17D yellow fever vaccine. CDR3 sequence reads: CSASVGGNEKLFF. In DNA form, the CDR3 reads TGCAGTGCTAGTGTCGGGGGGAATGAAAAACTGTTTTTT.